The rows below give T cell receptor beta chains drawn from one sample of a study of cytomegalovirus exposure and HLA in healthy donors. TCRdb's table, derived via immunoSEQ multiplex PCR, lists solely in-frame clones and lacks some. This sample carries fewer than 200,000 clones, less than 80% of them seen once, and the ten largest clones take 0.65% to 0.85%. Sequences were obtained from PBMCs. All receptors derive from a female donor in good health and CMV-seronegative. Each CDR3 is given with its conserved first and last residue. A D gene is named only where the DNA matches it firmly. Clone size, where shown, is once, few, many, or a class for clones that have expanded.

V gene,D gene,J gene,clone size,CDR3 length,CDR3 protein,CDR3 DNA
TRBV19,NA,TRBJ1-2,few,18,CASSIGPGQTNKHHGYTF,TGTGCCAGTAGTATAGGGCCGGGACAAACCAACAAGCACCATGGCTACACCTTC
TRBV7-9,NA,TRBJ1-1,few,15,CASSYQGRGNTEAFF,TGTGCCAGCAGCTACCAAGGCAGGGGGAACACTGAAGCTTTCTTT
TRBV6-5,NA,TRBJ2-7,NA,14,CASSYSRQGGEQYF,TGTGCCAGCAGTTACTCGAGGCAGGGGGGCGAGCAGTACTTC
TRBV2,NA,TRBJ2-7,once,13,CASSEGPFYEQYF,TGTGCCAGCAGTGAGGGGCCCTTTTACGAGCAGTACTTC
TRBV11-2,NA,TRBJ2-5,NA,15,CASSLVGAAKETQYF,TGTGCCAGCAGCTTAGTTGGGGCAGCAAAAGAGACCCAGTACTTC
TRBV5-1,NA,TRBJ2-1,NA,16,CASSPQPSVGYNEQFF,TGCGCCAGCAGCCCTCAACCGAGCGTTGGCTACAATGAGCAGTTCTTC
TRBV10-3,TRBD1,TRBJ2-3,NA,14,CAGKGGTSTDTQYF,TGTGCCGGTAAAGGGGGCACTAGCACAGATACGCAGTATTTT
TRBV19,NA,TRBJ2-1,NA,16,CASSIVGRGSYNEQFF,TGTGCCAGTAGTATTGTCGGGAGAGGCTCCTACAATGAGCAGTTCTTC
TRBV9,TRBD2,TRBJ2-1,NA,19,CASSVVGTSGGRAYNEQFF,TGTGCCAGCAGCGTAGTGGGGACTAGCGGGGGAAGAGCCTACAATGAGCAGTTCTTC
TRBV7-2,TRBD2,TRBJ2-3,few,15,CASSSSGGYQGTQYF,TGTGCCAGCAGCTCTAGCGGGGGGTACCAGGGGACGCAGTATTTT
TRBV27,NA,TRBJ1-1,NA,17,CASSGGRGGARGTEAFF,TGTGCCAGCAGTGGCGGAAGGGGGGGCGCAAGAGGCACTGAAGCTTTCTTT
TRBV30,TRBD1,TRBJ1-2,NA,15,CAWSKTGGDYYGYTF,TGTGCCTGGAGTAAGACAGGGGGCGATTACTATGGCTACACCTTC
TRBV2,TRBD2,TRBJ2-7,NA,15,CASSEMSGRVFEQYF,TGTGCCAGCAGTGAAATGAGCGGGAGGGTTTTCGAGCAGTACTTC
TRBV19,NA,TRBJ1-1,NA,14,CASSIGAVSTEAFF,TGTGCCAGTAGTATAGGTGCGGTGAGCACTGAAGCTTTCTTT
TRBV4-2,NA,TRBJ1-2,once,16,CASSQVEGGGARNYTF,TGTGCCAGCAGCCAAGTTGAGGGGGGAGGGGCGAGGAACTACACCTTC
TRBV7-9,TRBD1,TRBJ1-1,NA,14,CASSPRTGWTEAFF,TGTGCCAGCAGCCCCCGGACAGGGTGGACTGAAGCTTTCTTT
TRBV2,TRBD1,TRBJ2-7,NA,13,CASSPDRAYEQYF,TGTGCCAGCAGTCCCGACAGGGCCTACGAGCAGTACTTC
TRBV7-2,TRBD1,TRBJ2-3,NA,16,CASSATTGEGTDTQYF,TGTGCCAGCAGCGCAACGACAGGGGAGGGCACAGATACGCAGTATTTT
TRBV18,NA,TRBJ2-1,NA,12,CASSSGESEQFF,TGTGCCAGCTCCTCGGGGGAGAGTGAGCAGTTCTTC
TRBV5-1,NA,TRBJ1-1,once,12,CASSLDRTEAFF,TGCGCCAGCAGCTTGGACAGGACTGAAGCTTTCTTT
TRBV27,NA,TRBJ2-7,once,14,CASSGMEGRYEQYF,TGTGCCAGCAGCGGTATGGAGGGACGATACGAGCAGTACTTC
TRBV5-1,TRBD1,TRBJ2-1,NA,16,CASGYSGQEDYNEQFF,TGCGCCAGCGGCTATTCCGGACAGGAAGATTACAATGAGCAGTTCTTC
TRBV18,TRBD1,TRBJ1-2,NA,14,CASSRDSANYGYTF,TGTGCCAGCTCAAGGGACAGTGCCAACTATGGCTACACCTTC
TRBV6-5,NA,TRBJ1-4,NA,14,CASRPAGPTEKLFF,TGTGCCAGCAGACCCGCGGGACCGACTGAAAAACTGTTTTTT
TRBV27,NA,TRBJ2-7,NA,13,CATSGVGRVRQYF,TGTGCCACCTCGGGAGTAGGTAGAGTAAGGCAGTACTTC
TRBV28,NA,TRBJ2-5,NA,13,CASSLWGAFEQYF,TGTGCCAGCAGTTTATGGGGGGCTTTTGAGCAGTACTTC
TRBV4-1,NA,TRBJ2-6,NA,16,CASSQLLGSGANGLTF,TGCGCCAGCAGCCAGCTACTCGGCTCTGGGGCCAACGGCCTGACTTTC
TRBV27,TRBD1,TRBJ1-1,NA,18,CASSRRTGGASLNTEAFF,TGTGCCAGCAGTCGACGGACAGGGGGCGCGTCCCTGAACACTGAAGCTTTCTTT
TRBV7-8,NA,TRBJ1-2,few,13,CASSLARQVFHTF,TGTGCCAGCAGCTTGGCCCGACAGGTTTTCCACACCTTC
TRBV9,NA,TRBJ2-3,NA,13,CASSNHRRDTQYF,TGTGCCAGCAGTAACCACCGTAGAGATACGCAGTATTTT
TRBV7-9,TRBD1,TRBJ1-1,NA,15,CASSLVGDRAPEAFF,TGTGCCAGCAGCTTAGTCGGCGACAGGGCCCCTGAAGCTTTCTTT
TRBV6-1,NA,TRBJ2-7,NA,11,CASSSAYEQYF,TGTGCCAGCAGTTCTGCCTACGAGCAGTACTTC
TRBV28,NA,TRBJ1-2,NA,13,CASSLTGFYGYTF,TGTGCCAGCAGTTTAACAGGCTTCTATGGCTACACCTTC
TRBV18,NA,TRBJ2-7,once,15,CASSLDESRGHEQYF,TGTGCCAGCTCACTAGACGAGTCCAGGGGCCACGAGCAGTACTTC
TRBV6-5,NA,TRBJ1-1,NA,13,CASSLVPGGEAFF,TGTGCCAGCAGTCTGGTCCCCGGTGGTGAAGCTTTCTTT
TRBV7-9,NA,TRBJ1-5,NA,13,CASSTGRYQPQHF,TGTGCCAGCAGCACTGGGAGGTATCAGCCCCAGCATTTT
TRBV28,TRBD2,TRBJ2-5,NA,14,CASSPVAGVETQYF,TGTGCCAGCAGCCCGGTAGCGGGAGTGGAGACCCAGTACTTC
TRBV7-9,NA,TRBJ1-2,NA,15,CASSLAKSVDYGYTF,TGTGCCAGCAGCTTAGCGAAGTCGGTGGACTATGGCTACACCTTC
TRBV4-2,TRBD1,TRBJ1-3,NA,15,CASSQVQGAGNTIYF,TGTGCCAGCAGCCAAGTACAGGGGGCTGGAAACACCATATATTTT
TRBV4-2,TRBD1,TRBJ2-3,NA,17,CASSQVLGGQGPDTQYF,TGTGCCAGCAGCCAAGTCCTCGGCGGACAGGGACCAGATACGCAGTATTTT
TRBV7-3,TRBD1,TRBJ1-1,NA,15,CASSSTGGPNTEAFF,TGTGCCAGCAGCTCTACAGGGGGACCGAACACTGAAGCTTTCTTT
TRBV27,TRBD2,TRBJ2-7,NA,13,CASSPTSSYEQYF,TGTGCCAGCAGCCCGACTAGCAGCTACGAGCAGTACTTC
TRBV5-6,NA,TRBJ2-3,NA,15,CASSLALQVTDTQYF,TGTGCCAGCAGCTTGGCCTTGCAGGTCACAGATACGCAGTATTTT
TRBV4-3,NA,TRBJ2-2,NA,18,CASSQDLRVSGNTGELFF,TGCGCCAGCAGCCAAGATTTAAGGGTTAGCGGAAACACCGGGGAGCTGTTTTTT
TRBV27,NA,TRBJ2-5,NA,14,CASSLKGRSETQYF,TGTGCCAGCAGTTTAAAAGGGAGGTCAGAGACCCAGTACTTC
TRBV7-3,NA,TRBJ2-3,NA,16,CASSLIRGRGTDTQYF,TGTGCCAGCAGCTTAATCCGTGGGAGAGGGACAGATACGCAGTATTTT
TRBV2,NA,TRBJ2-5,NA,11,CASGASETQYF,TGTGCCAGCGGGGCATCAGAGACCCAGTACTTC
TRBV7-2,TRBD1,TRBJ2-5,NA,15,CASSQRTGSRETQYF,TGTGCCAGCAGCCAGAGGACAGGGTCCCGAGAGACCCAGTACTTC
TRBV5-1,TRBD1,TRBJ2-1,NA,15,CARAGPGTGFDEQFF,TGCGCGAGGGCGGGTCCCGGGACAGGGTTTGATGAGCAGTTCTTC
TRBV11-3,NA,TRBJ2-3,NA,13,CASSLDGTDTQYF,TGTGCCAGCAGCTTAGACGGGACAGATACGCAGTATTTT
TRBV28,NA,TRBJ2-1,NA,14,CASSLEVSYNEQFF,TGTGCCAGCAGTTTAGAGGTGTCCTACAATGAGCAGTTCTTC
TRBV11-2,TRBD1,TRBJ2-7,NA,15,CASSPMGTGIYEQYF,TGTGCCAGCAGCCCTATGGGGACAGGGATCTACGAGCAGTACTTC
TRBV19,TRBD2,TRBJ2-1,NA,16,CASSPAGTRGWREQFF,TGTGCCAGTAGTCCCGCCGGGACTAGAGGGTGGAGGGAGCAGTTCTTC
TRBV5-4,NA,TRBJ1-5,NA,14,CASSLGGGNQPQHF,TGTGCCAGCAGCTTGGGTGGGGGCAACCAGCCCCAGCATTTT
TRBV7-2,NA,TRBJ2-1,NA,16,CASSSLGQSIDNEQFF,TGTGCCAGCAGCTCTCTGGGCCAAAGTATTGACAATGAGCAGTTCTTC